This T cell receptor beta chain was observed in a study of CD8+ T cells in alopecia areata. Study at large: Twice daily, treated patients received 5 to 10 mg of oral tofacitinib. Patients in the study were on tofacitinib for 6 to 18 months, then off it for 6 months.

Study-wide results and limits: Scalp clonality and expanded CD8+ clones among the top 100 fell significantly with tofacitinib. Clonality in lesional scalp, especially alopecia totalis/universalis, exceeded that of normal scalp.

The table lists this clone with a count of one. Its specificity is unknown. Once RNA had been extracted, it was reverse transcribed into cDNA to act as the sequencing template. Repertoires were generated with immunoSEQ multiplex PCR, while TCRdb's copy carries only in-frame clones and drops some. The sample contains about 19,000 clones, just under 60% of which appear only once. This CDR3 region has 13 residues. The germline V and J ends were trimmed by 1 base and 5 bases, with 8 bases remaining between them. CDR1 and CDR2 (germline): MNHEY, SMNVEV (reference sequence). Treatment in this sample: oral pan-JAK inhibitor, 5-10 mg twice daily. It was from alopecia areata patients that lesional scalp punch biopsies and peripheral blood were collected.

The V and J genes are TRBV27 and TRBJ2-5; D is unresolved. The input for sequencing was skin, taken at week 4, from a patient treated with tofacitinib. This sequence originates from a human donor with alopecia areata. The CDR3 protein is CASSLWLGETQYF. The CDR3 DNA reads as TGTGCCAGCAGTTTATGGCTCGGGGAGACCCAGTACTTC.